These T cell receptor beta chains were read from a single sample in a study of blood T cell repertoires in COVID-19. Produced via immunoSEQ multiplex PCR; TCRdb's table is partial and in-frame only. There are about 34,000 clones in the sample; about 88% occur only once, and approximately 13% lies in the top ten. The sample consisted of peripheral blood. These receptors were obtained from a man in his sixties or seventies with active COVID-19. The conserved cysteine and the conserved F or W are not part of the CDR3 here. Fields, in order: V gene, D gene, CDR3 protein. A D gene is named only where the DNA matches it firmly.

V: TRBV21-1; D: NA; CDR3: ASCPTGSTYEQY
V: TRBV2; D: NA; CDR3: ASSLDSPYEQY
V: TRBV3-1/TRBV3-2; D: TRBD1; CDR3: ASSFPGGYEQY
V: TRBV28; D: TRBD2; CDR3: ASSPSGSVYEQY
V: TRBV29-1; D: NA; CDR3: SVVEGMIINTEAF
V: TRBV6-2/TRBV6-3; D: NA; CDR3: ASSYGVSRGRVEKLF
V: TRBV5-4; D: TRBD1; CDR3: ASSFRQGAYEKLF
V: TRBV7-2; D: NA; CDR3: ASSLTGPYEQY
V: TRBV7-2; D: TRBD2; CDR3: ASSFSGRAGEQF
V: TRBV9; D: NA; CDR3: ASSVDLFQGSNNEQF
V: TRBV28; D: NA; CDR3: ASTLGVNTGELF
V: TRBV14; D: NA; CDR3: ASSQQGTTNEKLF
V: TRBV28; D: TRBD1; CDR3: ASSSNRGPTNYEQY
V: TRBV28; D: TRBD1; CDR3: ASRLAGGHYGYT